This paragraph reports one T cell receptor beta chain. Its antigen is unknown. This sample was taken from a study of CD8+ T cells in alopecia areata. The junction had 10 bases not matched to a gene; V was cut back by 5 bases and J by 9 bases. The germline V gene has CDR1 SGHTA and CDR2 FQGNSA. The CDR3 extends over 16 amino acids. Sequencing templates came from extracted RNA that was reverse transcribed into cDNA. Sequencing was performed with immunoSEQ multiplex PCR; in TCRdb, only in-frame clones are kept and a portion is missing. Of 110,000 or so clones in the sample, 56% were seen once. General study results and limits: It was observed that many expanded lesional clones persisted in scalp and blood during tofacitinib.

Sample treatment: oral pan-JAK inhibitor, 5-10 mg twice daily. Alopecia areata patients had lesional scalp punch biopsies and peripheral blood taken from them. This clonotype was sampled from a human donor with alopecia areata. The chain links TRBV7-2 to TRBJ2-1; TRBD2 matches at 13 bases. The sample consisted of CD4+ T cells sorted from blood, taken at week 24, from a patient treated with tofacitinib. The CDR3 spells CASSPHGTSGVGEQFF. CDR3 sequence (DNA): TGTGCCAGCAGCCCCCACGGGACTAGCGGGGTAGGTGAGCAGTTCTTC.